This is a list of T cell receptor beta chains from one sample in a study of T cell responses to AZD1222 COVID-19 vaccine. Sequencing used immunoSEQ multiplex PCR; TCRdb keeps in-frame clones, though not all of them. The table lists 95,000 to 150,000 clones, roughly 87% of them singletons. The sequencing used peripheral blood, collected on day 0 of AZD1222 vaccination. The receptor source for this set is an adult in good health. CDR3s include the opening cysteine and the closing phenylalanine or tryptophan. The D gene is left open where the match is weak. Expanded clones are given a class, and other clones once, few, many or no size at all.

clone size	D gene	V gene	J gene	CDR3 DNA	CDR3 protein
once	NA	TRBV14	TRBJ2-5	TGTGCCAGCAGCCAAGAATCACAGGGAGGGACCCAGTACTTC	CASSQESQGGTQYF
NA	NA	TRBV9	TRBJ2-2	TGTGCCAGCAGCGTAGACAGGGCGGGCACCGGGGAGCTGTTTTTT	CASSVDRAGTGELFF
once	NA	TRBV18	TRBJ2-3	TGTGCCAGCTCACCCAGGACTTTCACAGATACGCAGTATTTT	CASSPRTFTDTQYF
NA	NA	TRBV25-1	TRBJ1-1	TGTGCCAGCAGTGAAAGAGGAAGGGGTCTGAACACTGAAGCTTTCTTT	CASSERGRGLNTEAFF
NA	NA	TRBV14	TRBJ2-6	TGTGCCAGCAGCCAAGTCGTAGGTGGGGCCAACGTCCTGACTTTC	CASSQVVGGANVLTF
NA	NA	TRBV5-1	TRBJ2-4	TGCGCCAGCAGCTTGGGACAGCCCCTCGGGGCCAAAAACATTCAGTACTTC	CASSLGQPLGAKNIQYF
NA	NA	TRBV19	TRBJ1-4	TGTGCCAGTATTCCTCGGGGACGGATGGGGACCGGGAAACTGTTTTTT	CASIPRGRMGTGKLFF
NA	NA	TRBV6-2/TRBV6-3	TRBJ1-2	TGTGCCAGCAGTTACTCGAGCAGCTATGGCTACACCTTC	CASSYSSSYGYTF
NA	NA	TRBV10-3	TRBJ2-7	TGTGCCATCAGTGAGTCGTTGGCTATCCCAACCTACGAGCAGTACTTC	CAISESLAIPTYEQYF
NA	TRBD2	TRBV6-4	TRBJ2-3	TGTGCCAGCAGTGTCCTTGCGGGGGGTGAGGATACGCAGTATTTT	CASSVLAGGEDTQYF